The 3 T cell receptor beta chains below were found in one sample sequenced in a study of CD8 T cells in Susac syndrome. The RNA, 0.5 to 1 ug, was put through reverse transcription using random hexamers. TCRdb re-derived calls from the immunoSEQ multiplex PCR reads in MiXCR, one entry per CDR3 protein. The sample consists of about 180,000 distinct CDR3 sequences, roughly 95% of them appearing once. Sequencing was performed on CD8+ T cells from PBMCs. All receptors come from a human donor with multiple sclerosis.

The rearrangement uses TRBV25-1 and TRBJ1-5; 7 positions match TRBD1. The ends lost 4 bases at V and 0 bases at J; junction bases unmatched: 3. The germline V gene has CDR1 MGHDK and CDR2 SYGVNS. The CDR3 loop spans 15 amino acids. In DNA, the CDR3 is TGTGCCAGCAGTGGGGGGACAGATAGCAATCAGCCCCAGCATTTT. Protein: CASSGGTDSNQPQHF.

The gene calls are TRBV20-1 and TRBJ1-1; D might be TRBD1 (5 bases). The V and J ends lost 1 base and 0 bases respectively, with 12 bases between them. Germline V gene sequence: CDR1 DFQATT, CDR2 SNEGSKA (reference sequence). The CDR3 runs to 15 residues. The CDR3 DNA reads TGCAGTGCTAGAGTCCCGACAGACATGAACACTGAAGCTTTCTTT. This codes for CSARVPTDMNTEAFF.

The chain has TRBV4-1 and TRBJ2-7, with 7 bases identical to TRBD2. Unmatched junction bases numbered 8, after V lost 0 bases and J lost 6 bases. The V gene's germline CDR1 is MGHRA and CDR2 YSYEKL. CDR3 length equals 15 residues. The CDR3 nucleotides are TGCGCCAGCAGCCAAGAGCGGGAGTGGGGGAGCGAGCAGTACTTC. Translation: CASSQEREWGSEQYF.